This TCR beta chain appears in the sequencing data of a study of radiotherapy plus CTLA-4 blockade in lung cancer. Study overall: Patients showed objective responses in 18% of cases and disease control in under 35%.

CDR1 and CDR2 (germline): SGHAT, FQNNGV. V was clipped by 0 bases and J by 0 bases, with 8 bases between them. CDR3 length: 15 amino acids. As for this clone: Its cognate antigen is unknown.

Whole-study findings and limits: TCR clones originating in tumors grew in number in blood after radiotherapy plus ipilimumab. Among reported predictors of response, early blood T cell clone dynamics with interferon-beta performed best.

Profiling relied on immunoSEQ multiplex PCR, and the TCRdb table lists in-frame clones only, not all of them. In the table there are roughly 30,000 clones, approximately 77% of which are singletons. The TCR comes from a human donor with non-small cell lung cancer that progressed on radiotherapy plus ipilimumab. The V and J genes are TRBV11-2 and TRBJ1-1; TRBD1 is a possible D gene (6 bases). The sample consisted of peripheral blood, taken from a patient treated with radiotherapy plus ipilimumab. For the CDR3, the DNA is TGTGCCAGCAGCTTAGAAGCAGGGGTGAACACTGAAGCTTTCTTT. Translation: CASSLEAGVNTEAFF.